This entry concerns a single T cell receptor (beta chain). Antigen: not known. This sample is drawn from a study of beta chain features in type 1 diabetes. About the research overall: Sorted cells examined across all samples numbered 107,917,701. The study, taken as a whole, reports: Whether TCRB rearrangement is influenced by HLA type was left unresolved in this analysis.

Every donor had blood drawn once into heparin, about 116 mL on average. Of the isolated RNA, all was reverse transcribed, and so the sequenced material was expressed TCRB transcripts. Libraries were prepared by immunoSEQ multiplex PCR; TCRdb keeps only in-frame clonotypes and omits some of them. The data show hundreds of thousands of clones, with roughly 10% seen just once and 0.046% held by the top ten. Trimming stripped 2 bases from V and 7 bases from J, with 9 bases between. The CDR3 length is 13 residues. CDR1 SEHNR and CDR2 FQNEAQ come from the germline V gene (reference sequence). The source is a woman aged 18 to 35 in good health. The specimen sequenced was naive CD4+ T cells from blood. This chain joins TRBV7-9 and TRBJ2-1; D uncertain. CDR3: CASSLNLRNEQFF. The CDR3 DNA reads TGTGCCAGCAGCTTAAATTTGAGGAATGAGCAGTTCTTC.